This T cell receptor beta chain was recorded in a study of blood T cell repertoires in COVID-19. Study background: The cDNA or gDNA used as material had been derived from T cells, B-cell-depleted T cells, or PBMCs.

Study processing details: Estimation of nucleated cell counts was performed using reference gene primer amplification. The assay was immunoSEQ multiplex PCR, and TCRdb's table has in-frame clones only and misses some. V and J calls and clone size are copied from that table; D and trimming were computed from the DNA. The sample carries under 110,000 clones, more than 80% recorded once. The sample comprised peripheral blood. This TCR came from a woman aged 60-70 years with acute or convalescent COVID-19.

The CDR3 loop reads CASSKRDTAAEAFF. The CDR3 DNA follows: TGTGCCAGCTCCAAACGGGACACAGCCGCCGAAGCTTTCTTT. The chain joins TRBV18 to TRBJ1-1; the D gene is possibly TRBD1 (6 bases). The V and J ends lost 6 bases and 8 bases respectively, with 19 bases between them. The CDR3 runs 14 residues. Germline lookup yields CDR1 KGHSH and CDR2 LQKENI.